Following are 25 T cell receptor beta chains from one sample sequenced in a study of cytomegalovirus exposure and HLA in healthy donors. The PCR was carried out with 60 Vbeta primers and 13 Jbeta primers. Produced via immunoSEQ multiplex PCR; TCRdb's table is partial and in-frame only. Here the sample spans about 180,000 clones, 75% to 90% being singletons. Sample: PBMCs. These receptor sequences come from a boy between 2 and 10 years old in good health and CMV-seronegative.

CDR3 sequence reads: CASSFHQGYIPTDTQYF. In DNA, the CDR3 is TGTGCCAGCAGCTTTCATCAGGGATATATCCCCACAGATACGCAGTATTTT. V and J are TRBV7-9 and TRBJ2-3; D perhaps matches TRBD1 (5 bases). V was pared by 3 bases and J by 2 bases, with 18 bases between. CDR3 size: 17 residues. Per the germline V gene, CDR1 is SEHNR and CDR2 is FQNEAQ (reference sequence).

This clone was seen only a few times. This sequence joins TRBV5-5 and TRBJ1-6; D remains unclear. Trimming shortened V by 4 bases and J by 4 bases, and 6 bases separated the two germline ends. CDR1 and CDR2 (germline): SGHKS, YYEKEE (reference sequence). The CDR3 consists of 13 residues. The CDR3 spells CASSQDYNSPLHF. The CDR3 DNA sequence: TGTGCCAGCAGCCAGGATTATAATTCACCCCTCCACTTT.

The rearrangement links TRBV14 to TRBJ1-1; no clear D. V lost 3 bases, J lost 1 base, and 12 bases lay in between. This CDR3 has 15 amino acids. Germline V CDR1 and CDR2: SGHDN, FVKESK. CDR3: CASSHLDAGNTEAFF. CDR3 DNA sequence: TGTGCCAGCAGCCACTTAGACGCGGGGAACACTGAAGCTTTCTTT. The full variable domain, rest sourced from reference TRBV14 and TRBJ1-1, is EAGVTQFPSHSVIEKGQTVTLRCDPISGHDNLYWYRRVMGKEIKFLLHFVKESKQDESGMPNNRFLAERTGGTYSTLKVQPAELEDSGVYFCASSHLDAGNTEAFFGQGTRLTVV.

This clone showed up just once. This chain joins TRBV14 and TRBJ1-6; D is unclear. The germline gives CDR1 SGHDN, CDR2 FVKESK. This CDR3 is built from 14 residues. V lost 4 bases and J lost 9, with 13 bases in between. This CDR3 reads CASSPNSGGSPLHF. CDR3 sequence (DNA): TGTGCCAGCAGCCCGAACTCGGGTGGTTCACCCCTCCACTTT. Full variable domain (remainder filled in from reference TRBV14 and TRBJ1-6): EAGVTQFPSHSVIEKGQTVTLRCDPISGHDNLYWYRRVMGKEIKFLLHFVKESKQDESGMPNNRFLAERTGGTYSTLKVQPAELEDSGVYFCASSPNSGGSPLHFGNGTRLTVT.

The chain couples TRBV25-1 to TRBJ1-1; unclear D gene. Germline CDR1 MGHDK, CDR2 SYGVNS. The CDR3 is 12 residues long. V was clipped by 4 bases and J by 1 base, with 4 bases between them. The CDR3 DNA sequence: TGTGCCAGCAGTGCCAGGAACACTGAAGCTTTCTTT. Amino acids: CASSARNTEAFF.

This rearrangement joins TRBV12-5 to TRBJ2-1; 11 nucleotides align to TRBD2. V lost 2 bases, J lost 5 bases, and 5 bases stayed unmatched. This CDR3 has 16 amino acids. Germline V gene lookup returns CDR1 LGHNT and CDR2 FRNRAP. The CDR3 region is CASGLFTSGGHNEQFF. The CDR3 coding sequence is TGTGCTAGTGGTTTGTTCACTAGCGGGGGCCACAATGAGCAGTTCTTC.

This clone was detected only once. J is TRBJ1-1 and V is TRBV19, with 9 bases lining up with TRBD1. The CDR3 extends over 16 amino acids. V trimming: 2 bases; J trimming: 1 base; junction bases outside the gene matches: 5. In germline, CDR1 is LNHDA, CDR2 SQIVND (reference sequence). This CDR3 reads CASSIWTGEENTEAFF. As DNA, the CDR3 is TGTGCCAGTAGTATATGGACAGGGGAAGAGAACACTGAAGCTTTCTTT.

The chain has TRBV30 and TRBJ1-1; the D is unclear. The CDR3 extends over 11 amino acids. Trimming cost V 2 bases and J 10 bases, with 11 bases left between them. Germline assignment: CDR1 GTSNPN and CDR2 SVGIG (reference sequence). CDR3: CAWSKGGGAFF. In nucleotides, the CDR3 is TGTGCCTGGAGTAAAGGCGGTGGAGCTTTCTTT.

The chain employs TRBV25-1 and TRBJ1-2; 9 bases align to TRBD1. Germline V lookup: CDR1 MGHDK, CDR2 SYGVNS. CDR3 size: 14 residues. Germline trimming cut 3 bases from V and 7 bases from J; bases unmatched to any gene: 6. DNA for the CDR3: TGTGCCAGCAGTGAGACCACAGGGGGCCTTGGCTACACCTTC. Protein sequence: CASSETTGGLGYTF.

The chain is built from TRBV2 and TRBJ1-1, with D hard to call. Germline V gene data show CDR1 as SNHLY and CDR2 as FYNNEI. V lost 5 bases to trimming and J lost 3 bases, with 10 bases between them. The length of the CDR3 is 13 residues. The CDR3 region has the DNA TGTGCCAGCAGTTTAGAGAGGGACACTGAAGCTTTCTTT. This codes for CASSLERDTEAFF. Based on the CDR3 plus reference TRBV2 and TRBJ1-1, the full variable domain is EPEVTQTPSHQVTQMGQEVILRCVPISNHLYFYWYRQILGQKVEFLVSFYNNEISEKSEIFDDQFSVERPDGSNFTLKIRSTKLEDSAMYFCASSLERDTEAFFGQGTRLTVV.

As DNA, the CDR3 is TGCGCCAGCAGCTTTAACAGGGCTTCAGATACGCAGTATTTT. Translated, it gives CASSFNRASDTQYF. The chain combines TRBV5-1 with TRBJ2-3, with D maybe TRBD1 (6 bases). CDR1 is SGHRS and CDR2 is YFSETQ in the germline V gene. This CDR3 region has 14 residues. Trimming shortened V by 2 bases and J by 4 bases, and 11 bases separated the two germline ends.

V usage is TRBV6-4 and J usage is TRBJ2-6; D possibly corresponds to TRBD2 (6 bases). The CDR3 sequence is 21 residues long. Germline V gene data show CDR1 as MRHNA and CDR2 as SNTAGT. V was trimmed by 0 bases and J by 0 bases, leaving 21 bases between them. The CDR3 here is CASSDSKDRNGLLSGANVLTF. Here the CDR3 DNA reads TGTGCCAGCAGTGACTCAAAGGATCGGAACGGACTACTCTCTGGGGCCAACGTCCTGACTTTC.

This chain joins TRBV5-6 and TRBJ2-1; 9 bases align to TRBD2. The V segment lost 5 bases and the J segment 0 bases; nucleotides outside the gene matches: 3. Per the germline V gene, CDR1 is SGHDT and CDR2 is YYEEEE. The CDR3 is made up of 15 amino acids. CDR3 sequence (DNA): TGTGCCAGCAGGGTTAGCGGGGGCTCCTACAATGAGCAGTTCTTC. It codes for CASRVSGGSYNEQFF.

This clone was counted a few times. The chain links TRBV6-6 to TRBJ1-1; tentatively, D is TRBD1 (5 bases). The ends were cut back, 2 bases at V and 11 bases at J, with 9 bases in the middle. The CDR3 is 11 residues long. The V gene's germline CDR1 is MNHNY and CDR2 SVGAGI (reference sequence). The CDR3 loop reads CASSYRSGAFF. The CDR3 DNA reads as TGTGCCAGCAGTTACCGCTCAGGGGCTTTCTTT.

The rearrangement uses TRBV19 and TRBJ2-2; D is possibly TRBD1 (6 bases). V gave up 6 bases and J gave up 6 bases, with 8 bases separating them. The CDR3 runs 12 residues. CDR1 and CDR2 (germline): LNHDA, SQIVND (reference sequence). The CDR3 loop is CASSPGAGELFF. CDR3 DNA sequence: TGTGCCAGTAGCCCAGGGGCCGGGGAGCTGTTTTTT.

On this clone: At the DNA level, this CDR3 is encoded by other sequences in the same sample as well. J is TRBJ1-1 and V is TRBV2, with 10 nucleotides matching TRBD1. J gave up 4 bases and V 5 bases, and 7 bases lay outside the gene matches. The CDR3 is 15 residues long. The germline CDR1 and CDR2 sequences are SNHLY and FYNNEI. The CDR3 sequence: CASSKGQGGSTEAFF. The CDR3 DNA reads TGTGCCAGCAGTAAAGGACAGGGGGGAAGCACTGAAGCTTTCTTT. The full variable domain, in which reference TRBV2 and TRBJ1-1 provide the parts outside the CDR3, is EPEVTQTPSHQVTQMGQEVILRCVPISNHLYFYWYRQILGQKVEFLVSFYNNEISEKSEIFDDQFSVERPDGSNFTLKIRSTKLEDSAMYFCASSKGQGGSTEAFFGQGTRLTVV.

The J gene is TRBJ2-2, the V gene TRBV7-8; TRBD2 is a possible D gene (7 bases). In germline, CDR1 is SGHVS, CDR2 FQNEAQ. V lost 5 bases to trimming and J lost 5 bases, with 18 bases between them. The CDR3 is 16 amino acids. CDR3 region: CASSPSGGGVTGELFF. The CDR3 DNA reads TGTGCCAGCAGCCCTAGTGGGGGGGGCGTTACCGGGGAGCTGTTTTTT.

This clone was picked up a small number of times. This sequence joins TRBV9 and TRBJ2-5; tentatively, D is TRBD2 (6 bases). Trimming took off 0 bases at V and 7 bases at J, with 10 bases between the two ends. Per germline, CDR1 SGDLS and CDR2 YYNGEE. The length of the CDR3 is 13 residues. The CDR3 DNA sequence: TGTGCCAGCAGCGTAGGGGGGGTGGCGACCCAGTACTTC. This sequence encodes CASSVGGVATQYF.

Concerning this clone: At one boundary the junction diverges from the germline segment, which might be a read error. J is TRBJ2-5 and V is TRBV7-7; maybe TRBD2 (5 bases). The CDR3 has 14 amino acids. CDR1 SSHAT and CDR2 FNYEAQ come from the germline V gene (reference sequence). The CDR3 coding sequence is TGTGCTAGCAGTCTGAGCGGACCCAAAGAGACCCAGTACTTC. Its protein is CASSLSGPKETQYF.

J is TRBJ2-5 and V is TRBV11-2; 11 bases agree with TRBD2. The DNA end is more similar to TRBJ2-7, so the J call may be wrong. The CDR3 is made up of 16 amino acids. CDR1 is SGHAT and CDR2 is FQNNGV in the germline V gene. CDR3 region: CASSLIVASGRYEQYF. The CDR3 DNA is TGTGCCAGCAGCTTAATCGTAGCTAGCGGGAGGTACGAGCAGTACTTC.

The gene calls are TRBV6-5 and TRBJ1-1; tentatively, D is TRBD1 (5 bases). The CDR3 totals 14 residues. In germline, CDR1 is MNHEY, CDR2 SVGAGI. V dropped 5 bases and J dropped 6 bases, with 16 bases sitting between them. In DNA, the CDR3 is TGTGCCAGCAGTCCGCTCAGGGCTGAGGCTGAAGCTTTCTTT. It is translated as CASSPLRAEAEAFF.

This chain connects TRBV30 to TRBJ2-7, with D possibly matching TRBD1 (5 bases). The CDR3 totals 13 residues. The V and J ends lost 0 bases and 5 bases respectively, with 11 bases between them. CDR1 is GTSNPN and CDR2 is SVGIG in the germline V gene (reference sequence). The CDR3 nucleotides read TGTGCCTGGAGTGTTCAGGGTATCCACGAGCAGTACTTC. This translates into CAWSVQGIHEQYF.

The chain's CDR3 is CASSLNYQGVGDGYTF. The CDR3 DNA sequence: TGTGCCAGCAGTCTCAATTACCAGGGCGTTGGGGATGGCTACACCTTC. V and J are TRBV27 and TRBJ1-2; the D gene is possibly TRBD1 (5 bases). V lost 5 bases to trimming and J lost 6 bases, with 22 bases between them. The CDR3 is made up of 16 amino acids. Germline values: CDR1 MNHEY, CDR2 SMNVEV (reference sequence).

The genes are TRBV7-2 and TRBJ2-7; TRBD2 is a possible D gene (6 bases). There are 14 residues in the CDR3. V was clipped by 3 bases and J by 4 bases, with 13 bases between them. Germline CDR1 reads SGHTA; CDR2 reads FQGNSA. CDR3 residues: CASSFLVTSYEQYF. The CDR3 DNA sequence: TGTGCCAGCAGCTTTCTTGTGACTAGTTACGAGCAGTACTTC. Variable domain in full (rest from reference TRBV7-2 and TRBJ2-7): GAGVSQSPSNKVTEKGKDVELRCDPISGHTALYWYRQSLGQGLEFLIYFQGNSAPDKSGLPSDRFSAERTGGSVSTLTIQRTQQEDSAVYLCASSFLVTSYEQYFGPGTRLTVT.

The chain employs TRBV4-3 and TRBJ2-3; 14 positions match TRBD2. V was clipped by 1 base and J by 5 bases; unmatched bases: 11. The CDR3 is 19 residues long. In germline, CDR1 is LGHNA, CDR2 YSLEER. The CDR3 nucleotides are TGCGCCAGCAGCCAAGGGACTAGCGGGGGGCCTCCGGGTGGAGATACGCAGTATTTT. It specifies CASSQGTSGGPPGGDTQYF.